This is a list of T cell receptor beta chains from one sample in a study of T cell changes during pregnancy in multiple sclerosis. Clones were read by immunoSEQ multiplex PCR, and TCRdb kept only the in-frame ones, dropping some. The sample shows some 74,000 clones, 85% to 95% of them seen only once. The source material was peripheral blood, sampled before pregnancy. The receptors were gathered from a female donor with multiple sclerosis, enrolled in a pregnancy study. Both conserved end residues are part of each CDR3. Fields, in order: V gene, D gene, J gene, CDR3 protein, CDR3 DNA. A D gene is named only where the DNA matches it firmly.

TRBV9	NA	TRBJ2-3	CASSVQGKGTDTQYF	TGTGCCAGCAGCGTTCAGGGAAAGGGCACAGATACGCAGTATTTT
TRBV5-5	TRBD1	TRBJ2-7	CASSAPGGVSHEQYF	TGTGCCAGCAGCGCCCCAGGGGGCGTCTCCCACGAGCAGTACTTC
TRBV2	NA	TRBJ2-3	CASRSQGATDTQYF	TGTGCCAGCAGATCACAGGGAGCGACAGATACGCAGTATTTT
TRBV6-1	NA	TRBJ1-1	CASSELKVRLETNTEAFF	TGTGCCAGCAGTGAATTAAAGGTGAGGCTAGAGACGAACACTGAAGCTTTCTTT
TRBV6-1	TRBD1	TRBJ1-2	CASSEGTGSPLRDGYTF	TGTGCCAGCAGTGAAGGGACAGGGTCCCCTCTAAGAGATGGCTACACCTTC
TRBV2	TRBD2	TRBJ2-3	CASSDLAGGPTKSTDTQYF	TGTGCCAGCAGTGATCTAGCGGGAGGCCCGACTAAGAGCACAGATACGCAGTATTTT
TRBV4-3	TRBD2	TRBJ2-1	CASSRDEGLAGIRFF	TGCGCCAGCAGCCGGGACGAAGGGCTAGCGGGAATTAGGTTCTTC
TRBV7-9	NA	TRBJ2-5	CASSSRQAFRMETQYF	TGTGCCAGCAGCTCTCGACAGGCCTTCAGGATGGAGACCCAGTACTTC
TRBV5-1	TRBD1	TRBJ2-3	CASSPGQATDTQYF	TGCGCCAGCAGCCCAGGACAGGCCACAGATACGCAGTATTTT
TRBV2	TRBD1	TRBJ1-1	CASRATGVPSLGMNTEAFF	TGTGCCAGCAGGGCTACAGGGGTACCTTCTCTTGGGATGAACACTGAAGCTTTCTTT
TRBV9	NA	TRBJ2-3	CASTTGDGTFTDTQYF	TGTGCCAGCACCACGGGGGACGGGACTTTCACAGATACGCAGTATTTT
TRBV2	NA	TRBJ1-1	CASSTLGHGETEAFF	TGTGCCAGCAGTACTTTGGGACACGGGGAGACTGAAGCTTTCTTT
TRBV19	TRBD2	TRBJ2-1	CASSNSGTHNEQFF	TGTGCCAGTAGTAATAGCGGGACCCACAATGAGCAGTTCTTC